Each of the 21 T cell receptor beta chains below was sequenced from the same sample in a study of T-cell reconstitution after alpha-beta-depleted transplantation in children. Unique molecular identifiers tagged the TCRbeta library. TCRdb redid the calling of the PCR reads with MiXCR, one entry per CDR3 protein. This sample has hundreds of thousands of distinct CDR3 sequences, with approximately 14% found just once. Here the sequenced sample was PBMCs, taken before TCRalphabeta/CD19-depleted stem cell transplant. Every receptor here comes from a girl aged 2 to 9 with congenital amegakaryocytic thrombocytopenia, due to receive a stem cell transplant.

This clonotype has a handful of counts. The chain couples TRBV29-1 to TRBJ1-5, with D unclear. This CDR3 has 14 residues. V was shortened by 5 bases and J by 0 bases, with 11 bases between the two germline ends. Germline V gene sequence: CDR1 SQVTM, CDR2 ANQGSEA. CDR3 loop: CSVSTTNSNQPQHF. The CDR3, as DNA: TGCAGCGTTTCGACAACAAATAGCAATCAGCCCCAGCATTTT.

This clonotype was observed once. The chain links TRBV7-6 to TRBJ2-3, with D uncertain. Germline CDR1 is SGHVS and CDR2 is FNYEAQ. This CDR3 comprises 15 residues. V shed 5 bases and J shed 1 base, with 13 bases lying between them. The CDR3 protein is CASSANIIGTDTQYF. CDR3 bases: TGTGCCAGCAGCGCAAATATCATCGGCACAGATACGCAGTATTTT. Full variable domain (missing parts from reference TRBV7-6 and TRBJ2-3): GAGVSQSPRYKVTKRGQDVALRCDPISGHVSLYWYRQALGQGPEFLTYFNYEAQQDKSGLPNDRFSAERPEGSISTLTIQRTEQRDSAMYRCASSANIIGTDTQYFGPGTRLTVL.

This clonotype occurred many times. The chain couples TRBV20-1 to TRBJ2-1; D is perhaps TRBD2 (5 bases). CDR1 is DFQATT, CDR2 SNEGSKA, per germline (reference sequence). The V end was cut by 4 bases, the J end by 15 bases, with 16 bases between. This CDR3 has 11 amino acids. The chain's CDR3 is CSAMRTQRPFF. DNA of the CDR3: TGCAGTGCTATGCGGACTCAGAGACCGTTCTTC.

The genes are TRBV7-9 and TRBJ2-5, with no clear D. V lost 5 bases and J lost 3, with 10 bases in between. Germline CDR1 reads SEHNR; CDR2 reads FQNEAQ (reference sequence). There are 13 residues in the CDR3. In nucleotides, the CDR3 is TGTGCCAGCAGCGCTATCCGTGAAGAGACCCAGTACTTC. Amino acids: CASSAIREETQYF. Together with reference TRBV7-9 and TRBJ2-5, the CDR3 gives the full variable domain: DTGVSQNPRHKITKRGQNVTFRCDPISEHNRLYWYRQTLGQGPEFLTYFQNEAQLEKSRLLSDRFSAERPKGSFSTLEIQRTEQGDSAMYLCASSAIREETQYFGPGTRLLVL.

The V gene is TRBV5-1, the J gene TRBJ2-4, with 9 nucleotides matching TRBD2. From germline, CDR1 is SGHRS and CDR2 YFSETQ. V shed 0 bases, J shed 6 bases, and the junction held 10 bases outside the gene matches. There are 17 residues in the CDR3. The CDR3 sequence is CASSLAAAGGRGNIQYF. CDR3 DNA: TGCGCCAGCAGCTTGGCCGCCGCGGGAGGGCGCGGAAACATTCAGTACTTC. Together with reference TRBV5-1 and TRBJ2-4, the CDR3 gives the full variable domain: KAGVTQTPRYLIKTRGQQVTLSCSPISGHRSVSWYQQTPGQGLQFLFEYFSETQRNKGNFPGRFSGRQFSNSRSEMNVSTLELGDSALYLCASSLAAAGGRGNIQYFGAGTRLSVL.

This clonotype showed up just once. This sequence joins TRBV3-1 and TRBJ2-2; 7 bases line up with TRBD1. Germline V gene lookup returns CDR1 LGHDT and CDR2 YNNKEL (reference sequence). CDR3 length equals 16 residues. V lost 4 bases and J lost 2; bases outside the gene matches: 7. CDR3 amino acids: CASSPWDSPNTGELFF. In DNA, the CDR3 is TGTGCCAGCAGCCCCTGGGACAGCCCCAACACCGGGGAGCTGTTTTTT.

This clonotype was counted many times. The chain recombines TRBV6-1 with TRBJ1-5, with 8 bases lining up with TRBD1. With 6 bases clipped from V and 4 bases from J, the junction kept 2 bases outside the gene matches. CDR1 and CDR2 (germline): MNHNS, SASEGT. This CDR3 has 13 amino acids. The DNA of the CDR3 is TGTGCCAGCAGACGGACAGGGAATCAGCCCCAGCATTTT. This sequence encodes CASRRTGNQPQHF.

V usage is TRBV4-1 and J usage is TRBJ2-1; the D gene is possibly TRBD1 (7 bases). V was shortened by 0 bases and J by 7 bases, with 16 bases between the two germline ends. Germline values: CDR1 MGHRA, CDR2 YSYEKL. The CDR3 is 16 residues long. The CDR3 spells CASSQDRRGRKNEQFF. The DNA of the CDR3 is TGCGCCAGCAGCCAAGATAGGAGGGGGCGAAAGAATGAGCAGTTCTTC.

The chain couples TRBV27 to TRBJ2-3; D possibly corresponds to TRBD2 (6 bases). CDR1 and CDR2 (germline): MNHEY, SMNVEV (reference sequence). V shed 4 bases and J shed 4 bases, with 15 bases lying between them. The CDR3 runs to 15 residues. CDR3 nucleotides: TGTGCCAGCAGTTATGTCAGGGAGGTCCCAGATACGCAGTATTTT. The encoded protein is CASSYVREVPDTQYF.

This clonotype was detected only a few times. A much larger clone lies a single base off, so this may be a read error. This rearrangement joins TRBV20-1 to TRBJ2-7; 12 nucleotides line up with TRBD2. Trimming removed 4 bases from V and 0 bases from J; junction bases left unmatched: 1. Germline V gene data show CDR1 as DFQATT and CDR2 as SNEGSKA (reference sequence). This CDR3 spans 14 amino acids. The CDR3 is CSAILAGGSYEQYF. The CDR3 coding sequence is TGCAGTGCTATACTAGCGGGAGGCTCCTACGAGCAGTACTTC.

About this clonotype: This sequence may be a read error, since a much larger clone differs from it by one base. This sequence joins TRBV6-5 and TRBJ2-5, with D tentatively TRBD2 (6 bases). The CDR3 consists of 16 residues. Per germline, CDR1 MNHEY and CDR2 SVGAGI. CDR3 sequence (DNA): TGTGCCAGCAGTTCCGGGCGGGAACGGGGAGAAGAGACCCAGTCCTTC. Amino acid sequence: CASSSGRERGEETQSF.

This clonotype came up many times. The chain links TRBV10-3 to TRBJ2-1; TRBD2 matches 13 bases. Germline-derived CDR1 and CDR2 are ENHRY and SYGVKD. The CDR3 contains 18 residues. The V gene end was trimmed by 3 bases and the J gene end by 5 bases; junction bases not matched to a gene: 10. As DNA, the CDR3 is TGTGCCATCAGTGAACGCGGACTAGCGGGAGTGAAGAACAATGAGCAGTTCTTC. It specifies CAISERGLAGVKNNEQFF.

There are a few counts of this clonotype. The rearrangement uses TRBV20-1 and TRBJ2-7, with 11 nucleotides matching TRBD2. In germline, CDR1 is DFQATT, CDR2 SNEGSKA (reference sequence). The CDR3 has 16 amino acids. After removal of 1 base from V and 4 bases from J, the junction contained 9 bases not matched to a gene. CDR3 DNA sequence: TGCAGTGCTAGAGCCGGGACTAGCGGAAGGGAGTACGAGCAGTACTTC. Residues: CSARAGTSGREYEQYF.

The chain employs TRBV20-1 and TRBJ2-3; TRBD2 matches at 10 bases. The CDR3 totals 16 residues. Germline V gene sequence: CDR1 DFQATT, CDR2 SNEGSKA (reference sequence). J was trimmed by 1 base and V by 5 bases; bases with no gene match: 9. The DNA of the CDR3 is TGCAGTGCTCTGGGGCTAGCGGGAGTCGGCACAGATACGCAGTATTTT. Translating it yields CSALGLAGVGTDTQYF.

Comment on this clonotype: It may be a read error: a sequence one base away is much more abundant. The rearrangement links TRBV12-3 or TRBV12-4 to TRBJ2-7; D uncertain. The ends were cut back, 6 bases at V and 6 bases at J, with 15 bases in the middle. CDR3 length equals 13 residues. In nucleotides, the CDR3 is TGTGCCAGCAGATCGGCAGGTTTCCGCGAGCAGTACTTC. This encodes CASRSAGFREQYF.

There are many counts of this clonotype. The J gene is TRBJ2-7, the V gene TRBV20-1; TRBD1 matches at 9 bases. The V and J ends lost 6 bases and 6 bases, in that order; junction bases with no gene match: 12. There are 14 residues in the CDR3. Per the germline V gene, CDR1 is DFQATT and CDR2 is SNEGSKA (reference sequence). CDR3 nucleotides: TGCAGTGCAGAGGACAGGGGATTGGTGGGCGAGCAGTACTTC. It encodes CSAEDRGLVGEQYF.

The V call is TRBV20-1, the J call TRBJ1-2; D possibly corresponds to TRBD1 (5 bases). Trimming shortened V by 1 base and J by 0 bases, and 15 bases separated the two germline ends. Germline CDR1 DFQATT, CDR2 SNEGSKA (reference sequence). The CDR3 totals 16 residues. The CDR3 protein is CSARVRGGEANYGYTF. The CDR3 nucleotides read TGCAGTGCTAGAGTTCGGGGGGGGGAAGCTAACTATGGCTACACCTTC.

The sample holds a few counts of this clonotype. CDR3 in DNA: TGTGCCAGCAGCTTAAGTCTTACGGACAGGGCTTACGAGCAGTACTTC. This codes for CASSLSLTDRAYEQYF. The chain employs TRBV7-6 and TRBJ2-7; the match to TRBD1 covers 8 bases. There are 16 residues in the CDR3. Germline CDR1 SGHVS, CDR2 FNYEAQ. With V trimmed by 2 bases and J by 4 bases, 10 bases remained unmatched.

This clonotype appeared many times. V and J are TRBV20-1 and TRBJ2-3, with a tentative D call TRBD2 (6 bases). Germline V gene lookup returns CDR1 DFQATT and CDR2 SNEGSKA (reference sequence). The CDR3 covers 12 residues. Trimming removed 8 bases at V and 2 bases at J, with 11 bases between. CDR3 loop: CSRAGPTDTQYF. The CDR3 DNA follows: TGCAGTCGGGCGGGGCCCACAGATACGCAGTATTTT.

The gene calls are TRBV7-7 and TRBJ2-3, with 9 bases fitting TRBD1. Unmatched junction bases numbered 17, after V lost 5 bases and J lost 2 bases. Per germline, CDR1 SSHAT and CDR2 FNYEAQ (reference sequence). CDR3 length: 19 residues. The CDR3 DNA reads as TGTGCCAGCAGCCCGAACCTTAGGGACAGGGCTCTTGTCACAGATACGCAGTATTTT. Its protein product is CASSPNLRDRALVTDTQYF.

The table lists this clonotype with many counts. This sequence joins TRBV5-1 and TRBJ2-2; 9 positions agree with TRBD1. This CDR3 spans 16 amino acids. Germline V gives CDR1 SGHRS, CDR2 YFSETQ. V gave up 4 bases and J gave up 3 bases; unmatched junction bases: 7. The CDR3 reads CASSRSGQGDTGELFF. The CDR3 nucleotides read TGCGCCAGCAGCCGTTCGGGACAGGGTGACACCGGGGAGCTGTTTTTT.